The 29 T cell receptor beta chains below come from one sample, sequenced in a study of blood T cell repertoires in COVID-19. TCRdb keeps only in-frame clones here, not all; method: immunoSEQ multiplex PCR. This sample yields a few hundred thousand clones, of which 84% are seen a single time; about 1.5% belongs to the top ten. The sample was peripheral blood. The source of these receptors is a woman between 40 and 55 years old who had recovered from COVID-19.

The genes are TRBV11-2 and TRBJ2-5, with 11 positions matching TRBD2. Per the germline V gene, CDR1 is SGHAT and CDR2 is FQNNGV. Unmatched junction bases numbered 19, after V lost 5 bases and J lost 5 bases. The CDR3 consists of 19 residues. CDR3 coding DNA: TGTGCCAGCAGCCCAAACTCGGGCCGACTAGCGGGGTTCAGGGAGACCCAGTACTTC. Amino acids: CASSPNSGRLAGFRETQYF.

This clone was recorded once. The rearrangement uses TRBV18 and TRBJ2-1; possibly TRBD2 for D (6 bases). The CDR3 has 13 residues. In germline, CDR1 is KGHSH, CDR2 LQKENI. With 2 bases removed from V and 10 bases from J, the gap between germline ends came to 12 bases. The CDR3 sequence: CASSPGGAYEQFF. DNA for the CDR3: TGTGCCAGCTCACCAGGCGGGGCTTACGAGCAGTTCTTC.

V usage is TRBV7-9 and J usage is TRBJ2-2, with TRBD2 identical over 10 bases. The trim removed 1 base at V and 7 bases at J, leaving 6 bases unmatched. CDR1 is SEHNR, CDR2 FQNEAQ, per germline (reference sequence). This CDR3 contains 16 residues. The CDR3 sequence: CASSLDLAGAGGELFF. In nucleotides, the CDR3 is TGTGCCAGCAGCTTAGATCTAGCGGGGGCCGGCGGGGAGCTGTTTTTT.

The table lists this clone with a count of one. The J gene is TRBJ2-3, the V gene TRBV7-6; D is perhaps TRBD2 (5 bases). Germline V lookup: CDR1 SGHVS, CDR2 FNYEAQ. The length of the CDR3 is 14 residues. Trimming shortened V by 3 bases and J by 4 bases, and 11 bases separated the two germline ends. CDR3 nucleotide sequence: TGTGCCAGCAGCTTGGTGGGAGCGGCAGATACGCAGTATTTT. This sequence encodes CASSLVGAADTQYF.

The chain uses TRBV3-1 (or the pseudogene TRBV3-2) and TRBJ2-5; perhaps TRBD2 as D (5 bases). The germline CDR1 and CDR2 sequences are LGHDT and YNNKEL (reference sequence). V gave up 0 bases and J gave up 3 bases, with 14 bases separating them. The CDR3 has 16 amino acids. The CDR3 here is CASSQDRGLGKETQYF. CDR3 nucleotide sequence: TGTGCCAGCAGCCAAGATCGAGGGTTAGGGAAAGAGACCCAGTACTTC.

A few counts support this clone. This chain uses TRBV7-2 with TRBJ2-7; no reliable D call. Deletions cut 3 bases from V and 4 bases from J, with 13 bases between. CDR3 length: 14 amino acids. Germline CDR1 is SGHTA and CDR2 is FQGNSA. The CDR3 DNA sequence: TGTGCCAGCAGCTTTGGAGAAACGGGTTACGAGCAGTACTTC. Translation: CASSFGETGYEQYF.

This rearrangement joins TRBV5-4 to TRBJ1-1; tentative D call: TRBD1 (6 bases). CDR1 and CDR2 from the germline V gene are SGHNT and YYREEE (reference sequence). CDR3 length: 14 residues. V was pared by 3 bases and J by 6 bases, with 15 bases between. CDR3 region: CASSSGVRGSEAFF. The CDR3 nucleotides read TGTGCCAGCAGCTCGGGCGTAAGGGGGTCTGAAGCTTTCTTT. Full variable domain (rest looked up from reference TRBV5-4 and TRBJ1-1): ETGVTQSPTHLIKTRGQQVTLRCSSQSGHNTVSWYQQALGQGPQFIFQYYREEENGRGNFPPRFSGLQFPNYSSELNVNALELDDSALYLCASSSGVRGSEAFFGQGTRLTVV.

This chain links TRBV6-5 with TRBJ2-7, with TRBD1 identical over 8 bases. Germline CDR1 and CDR2: MNHEY and SVGAGI. The CDR3 loop spans 15 amino acids. The trim removed 4 bases at V and 3 bases at J, leaving 8 bases unmatched. In DNA, the CDR3 is TGTGCCAGCAGTTTTAATACAGGGGGGATCTACGAGCAGTACTTC. Amino acids: CASSFNTGGIYEQYF.

The chain carries TRBV7-6 and TRBJ2-3, with 9 bases that match TRBD2. Trimming at V came to 2 bases and at J to 4 bases, leaving 7 bases not matched to a gene. The germline V gene has CDR1 SGHVS and CDR2 FNYEAQ. The CDR3 has 16 residues. The CDR3 loop is CASSLKRGALADTQYF. The CDR3 coding sequence is TGTGCCAGCAGCTTAAAGCGGGGGGCTTTGGCAGATACGCAGTATTTT. Full variable domain (outside the CDR3, taken from reference TRBV7-6 and TRBJ2-3): GAGVSQSPRYKVTKRGQDVALRCDPISGHVSLYWYRQALGQGPEFLTYFNYEAQQDKSGLPNDRFSAERPEGSISTLTIQRTEQRDSAMYRCASSLKRGALADTQYFGPGTRLTVL.

This chain joins TRBV12-3 or TRBV12-4 and TRBJ2-7; maybe TRBD1 (6 bases). V was pared by 5 bases and J by 2 bases, with 7 bases between. The CDR3 consists of 12 residues. CDR3 nucleotides: TGTGCCAGCAGTAAGGGGGCCTACGAGCAGTACTTC. It specifies CASSKGAYEQYF.

The chain recombines TRBV7-8 with TRBJ2-7, with D possibly matching TRBD1 (6 bases). Germline V gene sequence: CDR1 SGHVS, CDR2 FQNEAQ. The CDR3 extends over 15 amino acids. The V end was cut by 6 bases, the J end by 0 bases, with 15 bases between. The CDR3 DNA reads TGTGCCAGCAGGAGTGGGGACATCAGCTCCTACGAGCAGTACTTC. Its translation: CASRSGDISSYEQYF.

The chain couples TRBV5-1 to TRBJ1-1; 12 bases agree with TRBD1. The trim removed 3 bases at V and 8 bases at J, leaving 8 bases unmatched. Germline V gene data show CDR1 as SGHRS and CDR2 as YFSETQ. The CDR3 is 15 residues long. The CDR3 loop is CASSWSGTGGSEAFF. The CDR3 DNA reads as TGCGCCAGCAGCTGGTCCGGGACAGGGGGCTCAGAAGCTTTCTTT.

The chain has TRBV6-6 and TRBJ1-5; no firm D call. There are 15 residues in the CDR3. The V gene's germline CDR1 is MNHNY and CDR2 SVGAGI (reference sequence). Trimming stripped 0 bases from V and 1 base from J, with 7 bases between. The CDR3 protein is CASSYSSLSNQPQHF. In nucleotides, the CDR3 is TGTGCCAGCAGTTACTCGTCCTTAAGCAATCAGCCCCAGCATTTT.

V is TRBV18 and J is TRBJ2-1; 14 bases match TRBD2. The CDR3 is 16 amino acids. The V segment lost 8 bases and the J segment 3 bases; nucleotides outside the gene matches: 6. The germline gives CDR1 KGHSH, CDR2 LQKENI. The CDR3 reads CASTGTSGGYYNEQFF. The CDR3 coding sequence is TGTGCCAGCACCGGGACTAGCGGGGGCTACTACAATGAGCAGTTCTTC.

The genes are TRBV4-3 and TRBJ2-7, with D perhaps matching TRBD1 (6 bases). The V end was cut by 0 bases, the J end by 3 bases, with 12 bases between. CDR1 and CDR2 from the germline V gene are LGHNA and YSLEER. The CDR3 runs to 15 residues. The CDR3 DNA reads TGCGCCAGCAGCCAAGAGGCGACAGGCGACTACGAGCAGTACTTC. Residues: CASSQEATGDYEQYF.

This clone was seen only once. CDR3 nucleotide sequence: TGTGCCAGCAGTGATGGACAGGGGAGCAATCAGCCCCAGCATTTT. Translation: CASSDGQGSNQPQHF. V gene TRBV28 combines with J gene TRBJ1-5; 9 bases fit TRBD1. CDR3 length equals 15 residues. The V segment lost 5 bases and the J segment 1 base; nucleotides outside the gene matches: 3. Germline CDR1 is MDHEN and CDR2 is SYDVKM. The full variable domain, with the rest looked up from reference TRBV28 and TRBJ1-5, is DVKVTQSSRYLVKRTGEKVFLECVQDMDHENMFWYRQDPGLGLRLIYFSYDVKMKEKGDIPEGYSVSREKKERFSLILESASTNQTSMYLCASSDGQGSNQPQHFGDGTRLSIL.

This chain connects TRBV7-2 to TRBJ2-7; TRBD1 matches at 7 bases. Trimming cost V 5 bases and J 0 bases; bases outside gene matches: 7. This CDR3 has 15 amino acids. Per germline, CDR1 SGHTA and CDR2 FQGNSA. For the CDR3, the DNA is TGTGCCAGCAGCCGTACAGGGGTTAGCTCCTACGAGCAGTACTTC. Translating gives CASSRTGVSSYEQYF.

The chain carries TRBV29-1 and TRBJ2-5; perhaps TRBD1 as D (6 bases). CDR1 SQVTM and CDR2 ANQGSEA come from the germline V gene. Trimming cost V 5 bases and J 4 bases, with 17 bases left between them. The length of the CDR3 is 14 residues. CDR3 region: CSVRARDNSETQYF. The DNA for the CDR3 is TGCAGCGTTCGGGCCCGGGACAATTCAGAGACCCAGTACTTC.

This chain connects TRBV7-6 to TRBJ2-1; TRBD2 matches 8 bases. CDR3 length equals 15 residues. J gave up 9 bases and V 0 bases, and 7 bases lay outside the gene matches. Germline CDR1 reads SGHVS; CDR2 reads FNYEAQ. This chain's CDR3 is CASSLAYGGAFEQFF. As DNA, the CDR3 is TGTGCCAGCAGCTTAGCTTACGGGGGGGCTTTTGAGCAGTTCTTC.

This clone occurred once. The rearrangement links TRBV6-5 to TRBJ1-4, with TRBD1 as a possible D gene (6 bases). The V end lost 8 bases, the J end lost 4 bases, and 17 bases lay between the germline ends. CDR3 length: 15 amino acids. Germline V CDR1 and CDR2: MNHEY, SVGAGI. CDR3 loop: CASGPTGLGNEKLFF. The CDR3, as DNA: TGTGCCAGCGGACCTACAGGGCTCGGTAATGAAAAACTGTTTTTT.

This chain connects TRBV5-8 to TRBJ2-1, with 11 bases identical to TRBD1. The CDR3 loop spans 17 amino acids. CDR1 SGHTS and CDR2 YDEGEE come from the germline V gene. Losses at the gene ends were 2 bases for V and 1 base for J; bases not matched to a gene: 5. CDR3 coding DNA: TGTGCCAGCAGCTTCGGGACAGGGGGGGGGTCCTACAATGAGCAGTTCTTC. This codes for CASSFGTGGGSYNEQFF.

CDR3: CASSLQGENTEAFF. DNA for the CDR3: TGTGCCAGCAGCTTACAGGGCGAGAACACTGAAGCTTTCTTT. The rearrangement joins TRBV11-3 to TRBJ1-1; maybe TRBD1 (5 bases). Germline CDR1 SGHNT, CDR2 YENEEA. Trimming took off 2 bases at V and 1 base at J, with 8 bases between the two ends. This CDR3 is 14 amino acids long. The complete variable domain, with remaining parts taken from reference TRBV11-3 and TRBJ1-1, reads EAGVVQSPRYKIIEKKQPVAFWCNPISGHNTLYWYLQNLGQGPELLIRYENEEAVDDSQLPKDRFSAERLKGVDSTLKIQPAELGDSAVYLCASSLQGENTEAFFGQGTRLTVV.

The chain carries TRBV2 and TRBJ2-5, with D tentatively TRBD2 (5 bases). Germline assignment: CDR1 SNHLY and CDR2 FYNNEI. V lost 2 bases and J lost 3, with 10 bases in between. This CDR3 has 14 amino acids. CDR3 sequence: CASSEIRGEETQYF. CDR3 sequence (DNA): TGTGCCAGCAGTGAAATCCGGGGAGAAGAGACCCAGTACTTC.

The V gene is TRBV6-5, the J gene TRBJ1-5; a possible D gene is TRBD1 (6 bases). Germline assignment: CDR1 MNHEY and CDR2 SVGAGI. This CDR3 spans 14 amino acids. V lost 5 bases to trimming and J lost 6 bases, with 14 bases between them. In DNA, the CDR3 is TGTGCCAGCAGTAAACAGGGTCAGGGTCAGCCCCAGCATTTT. Its translation: CASSKQGQGQPQHF.

This chain links TRBV7-8 with TRBJ2-5, with TRBD1 matching 8 bases. V lost 4 bases and J lost 6; bases outside the gene matches: 13. CDR1 is SGHVS, CDR2 FQNEAQ, per germline. The CDR3 sequence is 16 residues long. This chain's CDR3 is CASSSPEFQGAKTQYF. CDR3 sequence (DNA): TGTGCCAGCAGCTCCCCCGAGTTCCAGGGGGCGAAGACCCAGTACTTC.

CDR3 nucleotides: TGTGCCAGCAGCCCCGGGACAGGGTACGAGGAGTATGGCTACACCTTC. This sequence encodes CASSPGTGYEEYGYTF. The chain employs TRBV7-2 and TRBJ1-2; TRBD1 matches 9 bases. With V trimmed by 5 bases and J by 5 bases, 12 bases remained unmatched. Germline loops: CDR1 SGHTA, CDR2 FQGNSA. This CDR3 comprises 16 residues.

The chain carries TRBV28 and TRBJ2-5; the D gene is possibly TRBD2 (7 bases). This CDR3 spans 13 amino acids. Germline V gives CDR1 MDHEN, CDR2 SYDVKM. Deletions cut 3 bases from V and 7 bases from J, with 12 bases between. The CDR3 here is CASSFQGGGTQYF. DNA of the CDR3: TGTGCCAGCAGTTTTCAGGGAGGGGGGACCCAGTACTTC. Variable domain in full (rest from reference TRBV28 and TRBJ2-5): DVKVTQSSRYLVKRTGEKVFLECVQDMDHENMFWYRQDPGLGLRLIYFSYDVKMKEKGDIPEGYSVSREKKERFSLILESASTNQTSMYLCASSFQGGGTQYFGPGTRLLVL.

This clone has only a few counts. The chain recombines TRBV4-2 with TRBJ1-3; D may be TRBD1 (6 bases). Per germline, CDR1 LGHNA and CDR2 YNFKEQ. V was trimmed by 0 bases and J by 2 bases, leaving 11 bases between them. The CDR3 is 16 residues long. CDR3 residues: CASSQEGDKAGNTIYF. Written as DNA, the CDR3 is TGTGCCAGCAGCCAAGAAGGGGACAAAGCTGGAAACACCATATATTTT.

This rearrangement joins TRBV2 to TRBJ2-2; D unresolved. Looked up from germline, CDR1 is SNHLY and CDR2 is FYNNEI. The CDR3 loop spans 12 amino acids. V lost 5 bases and J 3 bases, leaving 4 bases between the germline ends. DNA for the CDR3: TGTGCCAGCAGTAAGCACACCGGGGAGCTGTTTTTT. Translated, it gives CASSKHTGELFF.